One and the same sample provided the 24 T cell receptor beta chains below, sequenced in a study of early stage breast cancer tumors (dated by TCRdb to about 2017). Library method: the immunoSEQ multiplex PCR assay. TCRdb carries this immuneACCESS record with in-frame sequences only. Its versions omit some clonotypes, under half of them owing to an unresolved V gene in the studies checked, with the rest unexplained. Recorded for this sample are around 10,000 clones; roughly 68% of them occurred a single time. 6.5% to 9% of the sample lies in the top ten. Sequenced input: breast tumor tissue. Source of these receptors: a person aged 45-65 years with breast cancer.

J is TRBJ1-4 and V is TRBV19; D might be TRBD1 (5 bases). The CDR3 runs to 15 residues. CDR1 LNHDA and CDR2 SQIVND come from the germline V gene (reference sequence). V lost 5 bases and J 6 bases, leaving 16 bases between the germline ends. DNA for the CDR3: TGTGCCAGTAGTCCCGGGGCTTTGTATGATGAAAAACTGTTTTTT. It specifies CASSPGALYDEKLFF.

Here the CDR3 DNA reads TGTGCCAGCAGTTCCGTCCAGGGGGCCCTATACAATGAGCAGTTCTTC. The encoded protein is CASSSVQGALYNEQFF. This sequence joins TRBV27 and TRBJ2-1; 8 positions match TRBD1. Trimming took 4 bases from V and 4 from J; bases not matched to a gene: 9. Germline V CDR1 and CDR2: MNHEY, SMNVEV (reference sequence). This CDR3 contains 16 residues.

The chain carries TRBV19 and TRBJ2-2; D is ambiguous. The length of the CDR3 is 12 residues. Trimming stripped 6 bases from V and 6 bases from J, with 8 bases between. Germline lookup yields CDR1 LNHDA and CDR2 SQIVND (reference sequence). CDR3 nucleotides: TGTGCCAGTAGGATTCGCGCCGGGGAGCTGTTTTTT. Amino acids: CASRIRAGELFF.

Only a few counts were recorded for this clone. The gene calls are TRBV10-3 and TRBJ1-2; no definite D call. CDR1 and CDR2 from the germline V gene are ENHRY and SYGVKD. The CDR3 length is 13 residues. Trimming took off 4 bases at V and 3 bases at J, with 9 bases between the two ends. This chain's CDR3 is CAISGLADYGYTF. CDR3 DNA: TGTGCCATCAGTGGGCTGGCGGACTATGGCTACACCTTC.

The chain couples TRBV29-1 to TRBJ1-2, with D perhaps TRBD1 (5 bases). The CDR3 length is 14 residues. The germline V gene has CDR1 SQVTM and CDR2 ANQGSEA. The V end was cut by 4 bases, the J end by 4 bases, with 16 bases between. The CDR3 reads CSVVAGEVRYGYTF. The DNA of the CDR3 is TGCAGCGTTGTGGCGGGGGAAGTCCGCTATGGCTACACCTTC.

This clone showed up just a few times. V usage is TRBV6-6 and J usage is TRBJ1-5; D is uncertain. The germline CDR1 and CDR2 sequences are MNHNY and SVGAGI (reference sequence). The CDR3 covers 11 residues. V lost 6 bases, J lost 5 bases, and 5 bases lay in between. The CDR3: CASSRDQPQHF. CDR3 nucleotide sequence: TGTGCCAGCAGCCGAGATCAGCCCCAGCATTTT.

This chain links TRBV4-2 with TRBJ2-2; the D is unclear. Germline V CDR1 and CDR2: LGHNA, YNFKEQ. This CDR3 has 14 amino acids. The ends were cut back, 8 bases at V and 0 bases at J, with 10 bases in the middle. As DNA, the CDR3 is TGTGCCAGCTCGACGACGGCGAACACCGGGGAGCTGTTTTTT. Translated, it gives CASSTTANTGELFF.

The chain employs TRBV7-8 and TRBJ2-3, with unresolved D. The V gene lost 0 bases and the J gene lost 2 bases, with 6 bases spanning the gap. The CDR3 extends over 14 amino acids. The germline CDR1 and CDR2 sequences are SGHVS and FQNEAQ. CDR3 sequence reads: CASSLAVFTDTQYF. As DNA, the CDR3 is TGTGCCAGCAGCTTAGCGGTGTTCACAGATACGCAGTATTTT.

This chain uses TRBV7-6 with TRBJ1-1; D might be TRBD1 (5 bases). V was clipped by 5 bases and J by 9 bases, with 10 bases between them. This CDR3 is built from 11 residues. Germline loops: CDR1 SGHVS, CDR2 FNYEAQ. The CDR3 sequence is CASSTAGKAFF. CDR3 coding DNA: TGTGCCAGCAGCACCGCAGGGAAAGCTTTCTTT.

The V call is TRBV9, the J call TRBJ1-1; weak D call: TRBD1 (6 bases). Germline assignment: CDR1 SGDLS and CDR2 YYNGEE. Trimming cost V 0 bases and J 6 bases, with 12 bases left between them. This CDR3 has 14 residues. CDR3 protein: CASSVDQGMAEAFF. CDR3 nucleotides: TGTGCCAGCAGCGTAGATCAGGGGATGGCTGAAGCTTTCTTT.

This rearrangement joins TRBV11-1 to TRBJ1-2, with D perhaps TRBD1 (5 bases). The V end was cut by 4 bases, the J end by 8 bases, with 17 bases between. The CDR3 runs 14 residues. Germline V gives CDR1 SGHAT, CDR2 FQDESV (reference sequence). The CDR3 DNA sequence: TGTGCCAGCAGCTCGGGACTCTCCGTGGGGGGCTACACCTTC. Translated: CASSSGLSVGGYTF.

V usage is TRBV9 and J usage is TRBJ1-1; D might be TRBD1 (5 bases). The germline gives CDR1 SGDLS, CDR2 YYNGEE. The CDR3 has 14 residues. Trimming took 7 bases from V and 0 from J, leaving 13 bases between them. The CDR3: CASGSGSLNTEAFF. CDR3 nucleotides: TGTGCCAGCGGCTCAGGGAGCCTGAACACTGAAGCTTTCTTT.

This CDR3 reads CASSEDALRETQYF. DNA of the CDR3: TGTGCCAGCAGTGAGGACGCACTCCGAGAGACCCAGTACTTC. V is TRBV25-1 and J is TRBJ2-5; no clear D. The CDR3 totals 14 residues. The V gene's germline CDR1 is MGHDK and CDR2 SYGVNS. V lost 3 bases and J lost 4, with 12 bases in between.

The V and J genes are TRBV29-1 and TRBJ2-3; no reliable D call. V gave up 7 bases and J gave up 6 bases, with 11 bases separating them. Germline V gene lookup returns CDR1 SQVTM and CDR2 ANQGSEA. The CDR3 extends over 11 amino acids. CDR3 loop: CSAPVRDTQYF. DNA for the CDR3: TGCAGCGCCCCGGTTCGGGATACGCAGTATTTT.

The rearrangement joins TRBV4-2 to TRBJ2-5, with 7 bases matching TRBD2. The CDR3 has 18 residues. Germline assignment: CDR1 LGHNA and CDR2 YNFKEQ. Losses at the gene ends were 0 bases for V and 5 bases for J; bases not matched to a gene: 15. The CDR3 sequence: CASSQELWEGLIGETQYF. For the CDR3, the DNA is TGTGCCAGCAGCCAAGAGTTGTGGGAGGGCCTTATAGGTGAGACCCAGTACTTC.

This clone was recorded a few times. The chain couples TRBV28 to TRBJ2-7; tentative D call: TRBD2 (6 bases). Trimming took off 5 bases at V and 8 bases at J, with 22 bases between the two ends. CDR1 and CDR2 (germline): MDHEN, SYDVKM. CDR3 length: 15 residues. The DNA of the CDR3 is TGTGCCAGCAGTCCCCAGGGACGGAGGGTCCTCAAGCAGTACTTC. Residues: CASSPQGRRVLKQYF. Full variable domain (remainder filled in from reference TRBV28 and TRBJ2-7): DVKVTQSSRYLVKRTGEKVFLECVQDMDHENMFWYRQDPGLGLRLIYFSYDVKMKEKGDIPEGYSVSREKKERFSLILESASTNQTSMYLCASSPQGRRVLKQYFGPGTRLTVT.

The rearrangement links TRBV11-2 to TRBJ2-4; D perhaps matches TRBD1 (5 bases). V gave up 1 base and J gave up 9 bases, with 16 bases separating them. Germline V gene data show CDR1 as SGHAT and CDR2 as FQNNGV. This CDR3 region has 15 residues. CDR3 bases: TGTGCCAGCAGCTTAGTCATGGGGCCCACCCCCATTCAGTACTTC. Translated: CASSLVMGPTPIQYF.

The rearrangement joins TRBV19 to TRBJ2-7; D possibly corresponds to TRBD2 (5 bases). Germline V gene sequence: CDR1 LNHDA, CDR2 SQIVND (reference sequence). There are 12 residues in the CDR3. Trimming removed 10 bases at V and 0 bases at J, with 10 bases between. The CDR3 here is CATSGHSYEQYF. The CDR3 DNA follows: TGTGCCACCAGCGGCCACTCCTACGAGCAGTACTTC.

The chain has TRBV5-1 and TRBJ2-5, with 9 bases lining up with TRBD2. The CDR3 covers 16 residues. The V and J ends lost 5 bases and 5 bases, in that order; junction bases with no gene match: 13. Germline V gene data show CDR1 as SGHRS and CDR2 as YFSETQ. In nucleotides, the CDR3 is TGCGCCAGCAGTTCCCAACCCGGGACTAGCCAGGAGACCCAGTACTTC. Amino acids: CASSSQPGTSQETQYF. The variable domain in full, with the rest retrieved from reference TRBV5-1 and TRBJ2-5, is KAGVTQTPRYLIKTRGQQVTLSCSPISGHRSVSWYQQTPGQGLQFLFEYFSETQRNKGNFPGRFSGRQFSNSRSEMNVSTLELGDSALYLCASSSQPGTSQETQYFGPGTRLLVL.

V and J are TRBV6-9 and TRBJ1-3; the D gene is possibly TRBD1 (5 bases). The germline gives CDR1 MNHGY, CDR2 SVAAGI. The CDR3 contains 14 residues. V lost 6 bases and J lost 0, with 9 bases in between. The CDR3 protein is CASSTGDSGNTIYF. The CDR3 coding sequence is TGTGCCAGCAGCACAGGAGACTCTGGAAACACCATATATTTT.

The count of this clone is one. This chain links TRBV2 with TRBJ2-3; the D is unclear. Germline loops: CDR1 SNHLY, CDR2 FYNNEI. This CDR3 region has 14 residues. With 3 bases removed from V and 1 base from J, the gap between germline ends came to 8 bases. The CDR3 region is CASSDFSRTDTQYF. DNA for the CDR3: TGTGCCAGCAGTGATTTTAGCCGCACAGATACGCAGTATTTT. The complete variable domain, with remaining parts taken from reference TRBV2 and TRBJ2-3, reads EPEVTQTPSHQVTQMGQEVILRCVPISNHLYFYWYRQILGQKVEFLVSFYNNEISEKSEIFDDQFSVERPDGSNFTLKIRSTKLEDSAMYFCASSDFSRTDTQYFGPGTRLTVL.

V usage is TRBV29-1 and J usage is TRBJ2-3; no firm D call. This CDR3 spans 13 amino acids. Germline CDR1 reads SQVTM; CDR2 reads ANQGSEA. V was pared by 4 bases and J by 4 bases, with 12 bases between. The CDR3 DNA sequence: TGCAGCGTTGGGGGTGGGGTGGCAGATACGCAGTATTTT. Protein: CSVGGGVADTQYF.

The chain recombines TRBV11-2 with TRBJ1-1, with D possibly TRBD1 on 6 matching bases. The V gene lost 2 bases and the J gene lost 3 bases, with 19 bases spanning the gap. The germline V gene encodes CDR1 SGHAT and CDR2 FQNNGV. CDR3 length equals 17 residues. The CDR3 is CASSLFDWGARDTEAFF. The CDR3 region has the DNA TGTGCCAGCAGCTTATTTGATTGGGGGGCCCGGGACACTGAAGCTTTCTTT.

This chain links TRBV11-2 with TRBJ2-3; D tentatively fits TRBD1 or TRBD2 (5 bases each). The germline V gene has CDR1 SGHAT and CDR2 FQNNGV. The germline V and J ends were trimmed by 0 bases and 6 bases, with 13 bases remaining between them. The CDR3 extends over 15 amino acids. Written as DNA, the CDR3 is TGTGCCAGCAGCTTAGAAGGGGCGGGCGCGGATACGCAGTATTTT. It translates to CASSLEGAGADTQYF.